These 2 T cell receptor beta chains came from one sample sequenced in a study of cytomegalovirus exposure and HLA in healthy donors. 60 Vbeta and 13 Jbeta primers were used in PCR. The assay was immunoSEQ multiplex PCR, and TCRdb's table has in-frame clones only and misses some. The sample carries 65,000 to 85,000 clones, roughly two thirds recorded once. The source material was PBMCs. The receptors shown here come from a woman in her twenties or thirties in good health and CMV-seronegative.

This rearrangement joins TRBV11-2 to TRBJ2-2, with 7 bases matching TRBD1. The CDR3 runs to 13 residues. Unmatched junction bases numbered 1, after V lost 3 bases and J lost 6 bases. CDR1 and CDR2 (germline): SGHAT, FQNNGV. CDR3 coding DNA: TGTGCCAGCAGCTTTACAGGGGCCGGGGAGCTGTTTTTT. Protein: CASSFTGAGELFF.

The rearrangement links TRBV5-4 to TRBJ2-7; weak D call: TRBD2 (6 bases). This CDR3 comprises 15 residues. Germline values: CDR1 SGHNT, CDR2 YYREEE (reference sequence). V shed 4 bases and J shed 0 bases, with 14 bases lying between them. CDR3 sequence reads: CASSAGTLSSYEQYF. For the CDR3, the DNA is TGTGCCAGCAGCGCCGGGACTCTTAGCTCCTACGAGCAGTACTTC.